This T cell receptor beta chain was found in a study of cytomegalovirus exposure and HLA in healthy donors. Study-wide findings and caveats: Looking again later, the authors saw that most CMV-associated TCR beta chains seemed HLA-restricted.

As regards this clone: Its cognate antigen is unknown.

Researchers ran the PCR with 60 Vbeta and 13 Jbeta primers. Per the original data handling: Roughly 83 million unique TCR beta chains, approximately 11 million of them shared, were counted by a later analysis. Assay used: immunoSEQ multiplex PCR; TCRdb lists only in-frame clones, some missing. V, J and clone size reflect that table, while D and trimming were determined from the DNA. The top ten hold 2.4% of the sample, which has about 170,000 clones, 70% to 90% seen once. The TCR originated in a male donor in good health and CMV-seronegative. Sequencing was performed on PBMCs.

The CDR3 DNA sequence: TGCGCCAGCAGCCAAGAAGGACAGACAGACACAGATACGCAGTATTTT. The encoded protein is CASSQEGQTDTDTQYF. The V and J genes are TRBV4-1 and TRBJ2-3; a possible D gene is TRBD1 (6 bases). Trimming stripped 0 bases from V and 2 bases from J, with 12 bases between. CDR1 and CDR2 from the germline V gene are MGHRA and YSYEKL. The CDR3 is 16 residues long.